Each of the 17 T cell receptor beta chains below was sequenced from the same sample in a study of CD8 T cells in Susac syndrome. RNA totalling roughly 0.5 to 1 ug underwent reverse transcription with random hexamers. TCRdb re-derived calls from the immunoSEQ multiplex PCR reads in MiXCR, one entry per CDR3 protein. The sample records more than 130,000 distinct CDR3 sequences, 94% being singletons. The sequenced sample was CD8+ T cells from PBMCs. The receptors derive from a human donor in good health.

There are a few counts of this clonotype. V and J are TRBV6-2 or TRBV6-3 and TRBJ2-2; maybe TRBD2 (6 bases). The germline gives CDR1 MNHEY, CDR2 SVGEGT. This CDR3 has 14 amino acids. The V and J ends lost 2 bases and 5 bases respectively, with 9 bases between them. The CDR3 region has the DNA TGTGCCAGCAGTTACGGGACTTTGACCGGGGAGCTGTTTTTT. Translated, it gives CASSYGTLTGELFF.

The rearrangement links TRBV27 to TRBJ2-1; 9 bases are a match to TRBD2. The germline V gene has CDR1 MNHEY and CDR2 SMNVEV (reference sequence). This CDR3 region has 13 residues. J was trimmed by 9 bases and V by 5 bases; bases with no gene match: 5. CDR3 nucleotides: TGTGCCAGCAGTCCCGGGACTAGCCCTGAGCAGTTCTTC. Amino acid sequence: CASSPGTSPEQFF.

The chain has TRBV3-1 and TRBJ2-3; D gene unclear. Germline values: CDR1 LGHDT, CDR2 YNNKEL (reference sequence). Trimming cost V 0 bases and J 0 bases, with 7 bases left between them. This CDR3 has 15 amino acids. CDR3 residues: CASSQELPSTDTQYF. For the CDR3, the DNA is TGTGCCAGCAGCCAAGAGTTACCTAGCACAGATACGCAGTATTTT.

This chain uses TRBV27 with TRBJ2-1; D may be TRBD2 (5 bases). The CDR3 totals 14 residues. The germline gives CDR1 MNHEY, CDR2 SMNVEV (reference sequence). V was clipped by 2 bases and J by 6 bases, with 11 bases between them. The CDR3 sequence is CASSLLSSSNEQFF. The CDR3 bases are TGTGCCAGCAGTTTACTTTCTAGCAGCAATGAGCAGTTCTTC.

The chain joins TRBV30 to TRBJ2-3, with D perhaps matching TRBD2 (6 bases). The V end lost 3 bases, the J end lost 7 bases, and 14 bases lay between the germline ends. The germline gives CDR1 GTSNPN, CDR2 SVGIG (reference sequence). This CDR3 comprises 13 residues. CDR3 DNA sequence: TGTGCCTGGAGCGGAATGGGGGGAAATACGCAGTATTTT. It codes for CAWSGMGGNTQYF. The complete variable domain, with remaining parts taken from reference TRBV30 and TRBJ2-3, reads SQTIHQWPATLVQPVGSPLSLECTVEGTSNPNLYWYRQAAGRGLQLLFYSVGIGQISSEVPQNLSASRPQDRQFILSSKKLLLSDSGFYLCAWSGMGGNTQYFGPGTRLTVL.

DNA of the CDR3: TGCGCCAGCAGCCAAGGCCTGGGTGCCTACGAGCAGTACTTC. It encodes CASSQGLGAYEQYF. The J gene is TRBJ2-7, the V gene TRBV4-3, with D hard to call. Trimming took off 1 base at V and 2 bases at J, with 9 bases between the two ends. CDR1 and CDR2 (germline): LGHNA, YSLEER. This CDR3 contains 14 residues.

The CDR3 loop reads CASSVAVNTEAFF. The CDR3 region has the DNA TGTGCCAGCAGCGTAGCGGTGAACACTGAAGCTTTCTTT. The rearrangement links TRBV9 to TRBJ1-1; unclear D gene. There are 13 residues in the CDR3. Trimming cost V 0 bases and J 0 bases, with 3 bases left between them. Germline V gene data show CDR1 as SGDLS and CDR2 as YYNGEE.

The genes are TRBV29-1 and TRBJ2-1, with TRBD1 identical over 8 bases. The ends lost 3 bases at V and 4 bases at J; junction bases unmatched: 8. Germline-derived CDR1 and CDR2 are SQVTM and ANQGSEA. The CDR3 is 15 amino acids. CDR3 region: CSVDRRGQPYNEQFF. The DNA for the CDR3 is TGCAGCGTTGACCGCAGGGGGCAACCTTACAATGAGCAGTTCTTC.

In its sample, this clonotype was seen once. The V gene is TRBV4-1, the J gene TRBJ2-7, with D uncertain. The CDR3 has 17 residues. V lost 0 bases and J lost 2, with 17 bases in between. Germline CDR1 is MGHRA and CDR2 is YSYEKL. CDR3 region: CASSQDAGQASPYEQYF. In DNA, the CDR3 is TGCGCCAGCAGCCAAGATGCCGGCCAGGCTTCCCCCTACGAGCAGTACTTC.

The gene calls are TRBV27 and TRBJ1-1; D perhaps matches TRBD1 (6 bases). V lost 8 bases, J lost 5 bases, and 18 bases lay in between. The germline CDR1 and CDR2 sequences are MNHEY and SMNVEV (reference sequence). The CDR3 consists of 14 residues. The CDR3 DNA follows: TGTGCCAGCGCATCGCTACAGGGTTGGACTGAAGCTTTCTTT. Translation: CASASLQGWTEAFF.

CDR3 amino acids: CASSERAGGPGNEQFF. DNA of the CDR3: TGTGCCAGCAGTGAAAGAGCGGGAGGGCCGGGCAATGAGCAGTTCTTC. The V and J genes are TRBV25-1 and TRBJ2-1; 10 positions agree with TRBD2. Germline V gene sequence: CDR1 MGHDK, CDR2 SYGVNS. V dropped 2 bases and J dropped 6; count of bases not matched to a gene: 7. This CDR3 has 16 amino acids.

The rearrangement links TRBV9 to TRBJ2-3; TRBD2 aligns across 7 bases. The CDR3 totals 15 residues. CDR1 is SGDLS, CDR2 YYNGEE, per germline. With V trimmed by 0 bases and J by 2 bases, 3 bases remained unmatched. This chain's CDR3 is CASSVVSGDTDTQYF. The CDR3 coding sequence is TGTGCCAGCAGCGTAGTAAGCGGGGACACAGATACGCAGTATTTT.

CDR3 residues: CALGEQYF. The DNA for the CDR3 is TGCGCCCTTGGGGAGCAGTACTTC. The chain couples TRBV23-1 to TRBJ2-7; no definite D call. TRBV23-1 is assigned to the ORF class and has an uncertain function. V lost 11 bases and J 7 bases, leaving 6 bases between the germline ends. The CDR3 consists of 8 residues.

This chain joins TRBV12-3 or TRBV12-4 and TRBJ2-1, with D unresolved. Trimming stripped 3 bases from V and 1 base from J, with 7 bases between. CDR3 length: 14 residues. Written as DNA, the CDR3 is TGTGCCAGCAGTTTTGGGGAATCCTACAATGAGCAGTTCTTC. Translating it yields CASSFGESYNEQFF.

This rearrangement joins TRBV7-9 to TRBJ2-3; 7 positions match TRBD1. V lost 7 bases and J lost 4; bases outside the gene matches: 5. The CDR3 has 13 residues. Per germline, CDR1 SEHNR and CDR2 FQNEAQ (reference sequence). Here the CDR3 DNA reads TGTGCCAGCACCAAAACAGGGGCAGATACGCAGTATTTT. Its translation: CASTKTGADTQYF.

The chain joins TRBV29-1 to TRBJ2-1, with 8 nucleotides matching TRBD1. There are 14 residues in the CDR3. CDR1 is SQVTM, CDR2 ANQGSEA, per germline. With V trimmed by 6 bases and J by 2 bases, 6 bases remained unmatched. CDR3 bases: TGCAGCGTCCCTAGGACAGGGACCTACAATGAGCAGTTCTTC. Its translation is CSVPRTGTYNEQFF.

The chain couples TRBV29-1 to TRBJ2-1, with TRBD1 matching 7 bases. The CDR3 spans 11 residues. The germline V gene has CDR1 SQVTM and CDR2 ANQGSEA. Trimming cost V 2 bases and J 15 bases; bases outside gene matches: 7. The CDR3 DNA sequence: TGCAGCGTTGAACTCAGGTCAGGGGGGTTCTTC. This translates into CSVELRSGGFF.